This TCR beta chain was recovered during a study of CD8 T cells in ankylosing spondylitis. Study-wide results and caveats: Enrichment of disease-linked clones was reportedly significant in matched ankylosing spondylitis synovial fluid. Earlier literature documents some of the motif variants in reactive arthritis synovial fluid and blood. A motif in TCR beta, a set of fewer than ten highly homologous variants, appeared characteristic of ankylosing spondylitis blood.

5'-RACE, quantitative and with molecular barcodes, yielded the TCR beta libraries. TCRdb re-called the 5' RACE reads with MiXCR, one entry per CDR3 protein. The sample carries some 700,000 distinct CDR3 sequences, under 20% recorded once. The germline V and J ends were trimmed by 2 bases and 5 bases, with 16 bases remaining between them. Per the germline V gene, CDR1 is SGHTA and CDR2 is FQGNSA. The CDR3 consists of 16 residues. Concerning this clonotype: As yet, its antigen is unknown.

Source material: blood, either unsorted or a sorted T cell fraction (not recorded which). The gene calls are TRBV7-2 and TRBJ2-1, with D possibly TRBD2 on 7 matching bases. This clonotype was sampled from a male donor with ankylosing spondylitis. CDR3 coding DNA: TGTGCCAGCAGCTTAAGCCCGGGGGGCTGGGACAATGAGCAGTTCTTC. Translating it yields CASSLSPGGWDNEQFF. Full variable domain (remainder filled in from reference TRBV7-2 and TRBJ2-1): GAGVSQSPSNKVTEKGKDVELRCDPISGHTALYWYRQSLGQGLEFLIYFQGNSAPDKSGLPSDRFSAERTGGSVSTLTIQRTQQEDSAVYLCASSLSPGGWDNEQFFGPGTRLTVL.